This TCR beta chain was identified in a study of Ad26.COV2.S vaccination and SARS-CoV-2 variants. At the level of the study: Intramuscular Ad26.COV2.S at 5x10^10 or 1x10^11 viral particles.

With 4 bases removed from V and 2 bases from J, the gap between germline ends came to 13 bases. The CDR3 extends over 15 amino acids. Germline values: CDR1 SGHRS, CDR2 YFSETQ. Described treatment: about 20 received Ad26.COV2.S at low or high dose, single or two shots; five or six received placebo; per-sample allocation not given. Specimen acquisition occurred on day 63 following the initial vaccine or placebo injection. Donor was an adult aged 18-55 years in Boston. Libraries were prepared by immunoSEQ multiplex PCR; TCRdb keeps only in-frame clonotypes and omits some of them. The sample has 500,000 or so clones, roughly 89% seen once. To note about this clone: What it binds is not known.

Study observations and caveats: In vaccinated individuals, spike-specific CD8+ and CD4+ T cell responses reportedly displayed substantial breadth.

The clonotype comes from a person aged 18 to 59 who received the Ad26.COV2.S COVID-19 vaccine or a placebo. This chain connects TRBV5-1 to TRBJ2-1; no reliable D call. The specimen was peripheral blood, collected in a trial of Ad26.COV2.S vaccine versus placebo. The CDR3 DNA follows: TGCGCCAGCAGCCCTATTGGGTCTACCTACAATGAGCAGTTCTTC. Its protein is CASSPIGSTYNEQFF. The full variable domain, in which reference TRBV5-1 and TRBJ2-1 provide the parts outside the CDR3, is KAGVTQTPRYLIKTRGQQVTLSCSPISGHRSVSWYQQTPGQGLQFLFEYFSETQRNKGNFPGRFSGRQFSNSRSEMNVSTLELGDSALYLCASSPIGSTYNEQFFGPGTRLTVL.